Listed below are T cell receptor beta chains from one sample, sequenced in a study of T cell responses to AZD1222 COVID-19 vaccine. This table comes from immunoSEQ multiplex PCR, and its TCRdb copy is limited to in-frame clones, with some not included. The sample yields 150,000 to 200,000 clones, 85% to 90% seen once. Sequences were derived from peripheral blood, sampled on day 0 of AZD1222 vaccination. These receptors came from an adult in good health. Both conserved end residues are part of each CDR3. The D gene is left open where the match is weak. Size tells how often a clone was seen (once, few, many) or the class of an expanded clone, and some rows leave it out.

clone_size: NA
cdr3_length: 15
v_call: TRBV6-5
j_call: TRBJ2-2
d_call: NA
cdr3_nt: TGTGCCAGCAGACTAGCTTCGGCGAACACCGGGGAGCTGTTTTTT
cdr3_aa: CASRLASANTGELFF

clone_size: NA
cdr3_length: 14
v_call: TRBV27
j_call: TRBJ1-2
d_call: NA
cdr3_nt: TGTGCCAGCAGTTTTTCGGGGGATAACTATGGCTACACCTTC
cdr3_aa: CASSFSGDNYGYTF

clone_size: NA
cdr3_length: 15
v_call: TRBV11-1
j_call: TRBJ2-1
d_call: TRBD2
cdr3_nt: TGTGCCAGCAGCTTAAGGGCTAGCGGGTACAATGAGCAGTTCTTC
cdr3_aa: CASSLRASGYNEQFF

clone_size: once
cdr3_length: 16
v_call: TRBV6-5
j_call: TRBJ1-6
d_call: TRBD1
cdr3_nt: TGTGCCAGCAGTTACTCCCGGGACAGCCATAATTCACCCCTCCACTTT
cdr3_aa: CASSYSRDSHNSPLHF

clone_size: NA
cdr3_length: 17
v_call: TRBV19
j_call: TRBJ2-7
d_call: NA
cdr3_nt: TGTGCCAGTAGTATATACCCCGGGACACCACTATCCTACGAGCAGTACTTC
cdr3_aa: CASSIYPGTPLSYEQYF

clone_size: NA
cdr3_length: 17
v_call: TRBV9
j_call: TRBJ2-6
d_call: NA
cdr3_nt: TGTGCCAGCAGCGTGTCGGCGAGGGCTGTTGGGGCCAACGTCCTGACTTTC
cdr3_aa: CASSVSARAVGANVLTF

clone_size: NA
cdr3_length: 13
v_call: TRBV29-1
j_call: TRBJ1-5
d_call: NA
cdr3_nt: TGCAGCGTGGGGACGGGAAGCAATCAGCCCCAGCATTTT
cdr3_aa: CSVGTGSNQPQHF

clone_size: NA
cdr3_length: 14
v_call: TRBV10-3
j_call: TRBJ2-5
d_call: TRBD2
cdr3_nt: TGTGCCATGTCGGGGGGGCCCTCCAAAGAGACCCAGTACTTC
cdr3_aa: CAMSGGPSKETQYF

clone_size: NA
cdr3_length: 15
v_call: TRBV13
j_call: TRBJ2-1
d_call: TRBD1
cdr3_nt: TGTGCCAGCAGCATACAGGGGGCATACCACAATGAGCAGTTCTTC
cdr3_aa: CASSIQGAYHNEQFF

clone_size: NA
cdr3_length: 17
v_call: TRBV1
j_call: TRBJ1-5
d_call: NA
cdr3_nt: TGCACCAGCAGCCAGGAAGAGACAGGGGTAAGCAATCAGCCCCAGCATTTT
cdr3_aa: CTSSQEETGVSNQPQHF

clone_size: NA
cdr3_length: 15
v_call: TRBV28
j_call: TRBJ1-3
d_call: NA
cdr3_nt: TGTGCCAGCAGCCTTGACGGAGTCTCTGGAAACACCATATATTTT
cdr3_aa: CASSLDGVSGNTIYF

clone_size: NA
cdr3_length: 16
v_call: TRBV30
j_call: TRBJ2-3
d_call: TRBD1
cdr3_nt: TGTGCCTGGAGTGTACTGGGGGACAGGGGAGCAGATACGCAGTATTTT
cdr3_aa: CAWSVLGDRGADTQYF

clone_size: NA
cdr3_length: 17
v_call: TRBV28
j_call: TRBJ2-2
d_call: TRBD2
cdr3_nt: TGTGCCAGCAGCACAACTAGCGGGAGGGCCCTCGGCGGGGAGCTGTTTTTT
cdr3_aa: CASSTTSGRALGGELFF

clone_size: NA
cdr3_length: 15
v_call: TRBV2
j_call: TRBJ1-5
d_call: TRBD1
cdr3_nt: TGTGCCAGCACCGCGGACAGGGGAAGGAGACAGCCCCAGCATTTT
cdr3_aa: CASTADRGRRQPQHF